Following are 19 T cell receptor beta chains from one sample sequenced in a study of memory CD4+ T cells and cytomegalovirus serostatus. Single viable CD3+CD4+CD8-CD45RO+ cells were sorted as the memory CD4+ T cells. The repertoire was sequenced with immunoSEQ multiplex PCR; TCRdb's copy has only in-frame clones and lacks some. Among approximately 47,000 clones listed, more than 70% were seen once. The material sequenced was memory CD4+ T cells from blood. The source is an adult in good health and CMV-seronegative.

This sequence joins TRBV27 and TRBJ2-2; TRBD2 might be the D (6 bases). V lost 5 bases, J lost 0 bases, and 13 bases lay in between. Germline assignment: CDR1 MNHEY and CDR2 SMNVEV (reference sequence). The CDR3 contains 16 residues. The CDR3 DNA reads TGTGCCAGCAGTATGTCCGGGACTGCGAACACCGGGGAGCTGTTTTTT. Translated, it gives CASSMSGTANTGELFF.

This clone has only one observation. The CDR3 DNA is TGTGCCAGCAGCCTAGGACGGCGGAGCTCCTACGAGCAGTACTTC. Translating gives CASSLGRRSSYEQYF. The chain uses TRBV7-8 and TRBJ2-7; D not certain. The CDR3 sequence is 15 residues long. Germline V lookup: CDR1 SGHVS, CDR2 FQNEAQ. The V gene lost 5 bases and the J gene lost 0 bases, with 14 bases spanning the gap.

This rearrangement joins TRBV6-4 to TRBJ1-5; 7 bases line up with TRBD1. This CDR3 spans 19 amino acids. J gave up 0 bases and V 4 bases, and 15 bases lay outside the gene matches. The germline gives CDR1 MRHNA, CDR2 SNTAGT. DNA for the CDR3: TGTGCCAGCAGTGGGCGAACGGGACAGTCTCCTTATAGCAATCAGCCCCAGCATTTT. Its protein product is CASSGRTGQSPYSNQPQHF.

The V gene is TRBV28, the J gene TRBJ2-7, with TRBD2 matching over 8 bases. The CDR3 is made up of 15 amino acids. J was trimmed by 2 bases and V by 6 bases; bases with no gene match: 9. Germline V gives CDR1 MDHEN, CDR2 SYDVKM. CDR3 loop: CASSPPRSGAYEQYF. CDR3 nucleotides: TGTGCCAGCAGCCCTCCTCGTAGCGGGGCCTACGAGCAGTACTTC.

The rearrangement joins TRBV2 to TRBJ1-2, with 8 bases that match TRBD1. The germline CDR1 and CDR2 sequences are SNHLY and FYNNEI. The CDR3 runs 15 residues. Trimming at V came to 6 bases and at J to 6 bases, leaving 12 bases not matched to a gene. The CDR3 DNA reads TGTGCCAGCAGCTCAGATATTCAGGGGGCAAATGGCTACACCTTC. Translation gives CASSSDIQGANGYTF.

The DNA for the CDR3 is TGTGCCAGCAGCCGAAAGACAGGGAACGATCAGCCCCAGCATTTT. This codes for CASSRKTGNDQPQHF. The chain is built from TRBV6-5 and TRBJ1-5; TRBD1 agrees at 7 bases. Germline CDR1 MNHEY, CDR2 SVGAGI. This CDR3 has 15 residues. V lost 6 bases to trimming and J lost 5 bases; unmatched junction nucleotides: 10.

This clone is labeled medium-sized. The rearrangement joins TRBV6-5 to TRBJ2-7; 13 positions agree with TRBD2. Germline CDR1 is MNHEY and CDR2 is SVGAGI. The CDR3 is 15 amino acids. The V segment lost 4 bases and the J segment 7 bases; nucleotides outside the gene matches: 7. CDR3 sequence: CASSFRTSGGTEQYF. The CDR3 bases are TGTGCCAGCAGTTTTCGGACTAGCGGGGGTACGGAGCAGTACTTC.

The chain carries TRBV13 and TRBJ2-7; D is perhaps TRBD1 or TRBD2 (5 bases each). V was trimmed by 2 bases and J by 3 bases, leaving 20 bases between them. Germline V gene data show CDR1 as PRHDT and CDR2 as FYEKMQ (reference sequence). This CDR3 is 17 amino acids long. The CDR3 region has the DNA TGTGCCAGCAGCTTACACGAGTTCGGGACCTACCACTACGAGCAGTACTTC. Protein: CASSLHEFGTYHYEQYF.

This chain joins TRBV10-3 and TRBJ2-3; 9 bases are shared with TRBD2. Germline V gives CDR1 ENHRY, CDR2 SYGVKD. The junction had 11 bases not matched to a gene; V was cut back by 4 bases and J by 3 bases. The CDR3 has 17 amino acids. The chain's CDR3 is CAISAPLGREGTDTQYF. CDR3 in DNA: TGTGCCATCAGTGCGCCGCTCGGGCGGGAGGGGACAGATACGCAGTATTTT.

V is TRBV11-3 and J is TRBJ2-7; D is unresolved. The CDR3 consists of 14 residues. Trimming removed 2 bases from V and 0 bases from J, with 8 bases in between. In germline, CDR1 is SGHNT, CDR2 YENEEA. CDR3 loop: CASSLFGDSYEQYF. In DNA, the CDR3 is TGTGCCAGCAGCTTATTTGGGGACTCCTACGAGCAGTACTTC.

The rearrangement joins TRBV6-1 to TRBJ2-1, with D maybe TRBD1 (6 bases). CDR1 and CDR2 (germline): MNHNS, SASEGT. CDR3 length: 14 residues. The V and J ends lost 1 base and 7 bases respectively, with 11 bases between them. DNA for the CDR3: TGTGCCAGCAGTGAAGTCAGGGGAACTAATGAGCAGTTCTTC. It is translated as CASSEVRGTNEQFF.

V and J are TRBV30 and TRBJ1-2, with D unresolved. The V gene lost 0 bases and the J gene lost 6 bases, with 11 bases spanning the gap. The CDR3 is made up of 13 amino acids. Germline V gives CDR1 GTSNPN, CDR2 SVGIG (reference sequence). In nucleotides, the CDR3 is TGTGCCTGGAGTGTGAACGCGGGCGATGGCTACACCTTC. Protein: CAWSVNAGDGYTF. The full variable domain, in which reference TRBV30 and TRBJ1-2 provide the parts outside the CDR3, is SQTIHQWPATLVQPVGSPLSLECTVEGTSNPNLYWYRQAAGRGLQLLFYSVGIGQISSEVPQNLSASRPQDRQFILSSKKLLLSDSGFYLCAWSVNAGDGYTFGSGTRLTVV.

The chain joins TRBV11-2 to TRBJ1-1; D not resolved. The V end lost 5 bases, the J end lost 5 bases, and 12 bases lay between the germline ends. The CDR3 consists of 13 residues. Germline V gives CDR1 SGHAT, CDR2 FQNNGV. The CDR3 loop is CASSPDYSTEAFF. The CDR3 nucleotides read TGTGCCAGCAGCCCGGATTACTCAACTGAAGCTTTCTTT.

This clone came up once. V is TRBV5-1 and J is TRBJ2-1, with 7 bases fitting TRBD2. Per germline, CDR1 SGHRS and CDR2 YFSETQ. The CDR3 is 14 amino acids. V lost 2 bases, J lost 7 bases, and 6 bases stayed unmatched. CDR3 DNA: TGCGCCAGCAGCTTCAGCGGGCGGGAGAATGAGCAGTTCTTC. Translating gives CASSFSGRENEQFF. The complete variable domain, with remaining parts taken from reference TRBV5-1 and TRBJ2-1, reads KAGVTQTPRYLIKTRGQQVTLSCSPISGHRSVSWYQQTPGQGLQFLFEYFSETQRNKGNFPGRFSGRQFSNSRSEMNVSTLELGDSALYLCASSFSGRENEQFFGPGTRLTVL.

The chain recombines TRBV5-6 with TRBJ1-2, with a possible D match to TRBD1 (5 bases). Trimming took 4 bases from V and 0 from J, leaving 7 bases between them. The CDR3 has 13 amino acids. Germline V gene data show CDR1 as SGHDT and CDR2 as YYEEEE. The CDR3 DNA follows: TGTGCCAGCAGCGAGGACACTAACTATGGCTACACCTTC. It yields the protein CASSEDTNYGYTF.

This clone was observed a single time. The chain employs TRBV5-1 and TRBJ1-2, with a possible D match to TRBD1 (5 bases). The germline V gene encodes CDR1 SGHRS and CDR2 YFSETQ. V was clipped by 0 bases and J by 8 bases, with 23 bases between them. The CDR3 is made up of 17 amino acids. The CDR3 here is CASSLGVPGIGHIGYTF. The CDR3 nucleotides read TGCGCCAGCAGCTTGGGGGTCCCAGGGATTGGGCATATCGGCTACACCTTC.

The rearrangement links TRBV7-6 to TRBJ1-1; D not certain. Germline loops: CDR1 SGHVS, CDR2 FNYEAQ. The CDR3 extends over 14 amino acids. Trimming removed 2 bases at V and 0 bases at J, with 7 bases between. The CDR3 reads CASSLNSLNTEAFF. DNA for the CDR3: TGTGCCAGCAGCTTAAACAGCTTGAACACTGAAGCTTTCTTT.

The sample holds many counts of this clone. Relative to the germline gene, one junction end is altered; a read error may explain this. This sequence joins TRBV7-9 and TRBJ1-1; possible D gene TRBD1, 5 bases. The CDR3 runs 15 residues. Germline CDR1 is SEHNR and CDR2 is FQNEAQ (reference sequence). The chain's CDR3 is CASSQKGPVNPEAFF. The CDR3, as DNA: TGTGCCAGCAGCCAAAAGGGGCCCGTGAACCCTGAAGCTTTCTTT.

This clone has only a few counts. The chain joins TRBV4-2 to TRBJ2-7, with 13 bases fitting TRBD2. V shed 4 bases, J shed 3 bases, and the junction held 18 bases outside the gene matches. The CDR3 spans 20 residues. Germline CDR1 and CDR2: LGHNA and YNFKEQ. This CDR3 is CASSLTSGGAVSSLGYEQYF. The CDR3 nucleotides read TGTGCCAGCAGCCTCACTAGCGGGGGGGCCGTTTCATCGTTAGGCTACGAGCAGTACTTC.